The 5 T cell receptor beta chains given below trace back to one sample, sequenced in a study of metastatic and nonmetastatic thyroid tumors. Thyroid surgery was performed in patients who had received no treatment beforehand. TCRdb redid the clone calls on the PCR reads using MiXCR. The sample lists under 20,000 clones; 34% were seen once. The sequencing input was tumor tissue. The receptors were gathered from a female donor with papillary thyroid cancer or a benign thyroid nodule (not recorded which). Some clones in this sample may be carry-over from other donors' samples.

This clone appeared a few times. The chain carries TRBV28 and TRBJ2-7; D is tentatively TRBD1 or TRBD2 (5 bases each). The germline CDR1 and CDR2 sequences are MDHEN and SYDVKM. The germline V and J ends were trimmed by 6 bases and 8 bases, with 20 bases remaining between them. There are 14 residues in the CDR3. This chain's CDR3 is CASRRPGRYPKQYF. The CDR3 DNA follows: TGTGCCAGCAGACGACCGGGACGTTATCCCAAGCAGTACTTC.

In its sample, this clone was seen many times. This chain connects TRBV29-1 to TRBJ2-2; D might be TRBD1 or TRBD2, each matching 5 bases. V was clipped by 7 bases and J by 4 bases, with 13 bases between them. CDR1 and CDR2 (germline): SQVTM, ANQGSEA. The length of the CDR3 is 13 residues. CDR3 sequence reads: CSAEGPGTGELFF. For the CDR3, the DNA is TGCAGCGCTGAGGGGCCCGGCACCGGGGAGCTGTTTTTT.

This clone qualifies as medium-sized (0.01 to 0.1%). The chain links TRBV2 to TRBJ1-5; D gene unclear. The CDR3 is 15 residues long. V gave up 4 bases and J gave up 1 base, with 11 bases separating them. CDR1 and CDR2 (germline): SNHLY, FYNNEI. CDR3 bases: TGTGCCAGCAGTGTTTCGGGGATGAGCAATCAGCCCCAGCATTTT. This codes for CASSVSGMSNQPQHF.

V usage is TRBV7-8 and J usage is TRBJ2-7; no reliable D call. This CDR3 has 13 residues. The V gene's germline CDR1 is SGHVS and CDR2 FQNEAQ. Between the trimmed V and J ends, which lost 6 bases and 0 bases, there was a span of 9 bases. This chain's CDR3 is CASSGLSSYEQYF. CDR3 nucleotides: TGTGCCAGCAGTGGTTTGAGCTCCTACGAGCAGTACTTC.

In this sample, this clone is medium-sized. V gene TRBV7-9 combines with J gene TRBJ2-1; 7 nucleotides align to TRBD1. This CDR3 is built from 15 residues. Germline CDR1 is SEHNR and CDR2 is FQNEAQ (reference sequence). Germline trimming cut 5 bases from V and 3 bases from J; bases unmatched to any gene: 7. CDR3 DNA sequence: TGTGCCAGCAGCCCAATCGGGACAGTCTACAATGAGCAGTTCTTC. Protein product: CASSPIGTVYNEQFF. Complete variable domain (other parts from reference TRBV7-9 and TRBJ2-1): DTGVSQNPRHKITKRGQNVTFRCDPISEHNRLYWYRQTLGQGPEFLTYFQNEAQLEKSRLLSDRFSAERPKGSFSTLEIQRTEQGDSAMYLCASSPIGTVYNEQFFGPGTRLTVL.